The 4 T cell receptor beta chains reported below all come from one sample, sequenced in a study of blood T cell repertoires in COVID-19. Sequencing was performed with immunoSEQ multiplex PCR; in TCRdb, only in-frame clones are kept and a portion is missing. The sample has around 330,000 clones, around 90% seen once. Material for sequencing was PBMCs or T cells enriched from blood (not recorded which). These receptors came from a man aged 55-75 years who had recovered from COVID-19.

The chain recombines TRBV2 with TRBJ1-5; D possibly corresponds to TRBD1 (6 bases). The CDR3 totals 14 residues. Trimming cost V 5 bases and J 3 bases, with 11 bases left between them. The germline V gene has CDR1 SNHLY and CDR2 FYNNEI. CDR3 sequence: CASSSGGSNQPQHF. The CDR3 DNA reads as TGTGCCAGCAGTTCGGGGGGCTCCAATCAGCCCCAGCATTTT.

Points on this clone: Other DNA sequences within the sample encode an identical CDR3. This chain links TRBV7-2 with TRBJ1-2; TRBD1 matches at 7 bases. The CDR3 is 14 residues long. CDR1 and CDR2 from the germline V gene are SGHTA and FQGNSA. V shed 1 base, J shed 5 bases, and the junction held 4 bases outside the gene matches. The CDR3, as DNA: TGTGCCAGCAGCTTAGGGACAGGACTTTATGGCTACACCTTC. Its translation: CASSLGTGLYGYTF. Variable domain in full (rest from reference TRBV7-2 and TRBJ1-2): GAGVSQSPSNKVTEKGKDVELRCDPISGHTALYWYRQSLGQGLEFLIYFQGNSAPDKSGLPSDRFSAERTGGSVSTLTIQRTQQEDSAVYLCASSLGTGLYGYTFGSGTRLTVV.

The table lists this clone with a few counts. CDR3 DNA: TGCGCCAGCAGCCCCTTGGGGGTCAGGGGTGAAAAACTGTTTTTT. This encodes CASSPLGVRGEKLFF. The V call is TRBV5-1, the J call TRBJ1-4, with a weak D call TRBD1 (6 bases). Trimming removed 4 bases from V and 7 bases from J, with 17 bases in between. The CDR3 spans 15 residues. The germline CDR1 and CDR2 sequences are SGHRS and YFSETQ. Together with reference TRBV5-1 and TRBJ1-4, the CDR3 gives the full variable domain: KAGVTQTPRYLIKTRGQQVTLSCSPISGHRSVSWYQQTPGQGLQFLFEYFSETQRNKGNFPGRFSGRQFSNSRSEMNVSTLELGDSALYLCASSPLGVRGEKLFFGSGTQLSVL.

The rearrangement uses TRBV19 and TRBJ2-2; 8 bases match TRBD2. The CDR3 is made up of 15 amino acids. J gave up 7 bases and V 5 bases, and 9 bases lay outside the gene matches. Germline values: CDR1 LNHDA, CDR2 SQIVND (reference sequence). As DNA, the CDR3 is TGTGCCAGTAGTTCTCCGGGACTAGTCATCGGGGAGCTGTTTTTT. It is translated as CASSSPGLVIGELFF.